This TCR beta chain was identified in a study of response to subunit inactivated influenza vaccine. The CDR3 consists of 15 residues. Germline V CDR1 and CDR2: SGHTA, FQGNSA. Trimming at V came to 2 bases and at J to 8 bases, leaving 6 bases not matched to a gene. TCRdb re-called the RT-PCR reads with MiXCR, one entry per CDR3 protein. The data hold some 480,000 distinct CDR3 sequences, with approximately 11% observed a single time. The rearrangement joins TRBV7-2 to TRBJ1-5; 10 nucleotides align to TRBD1. This sequence was found in a man aged 45-60 years who received an inactivated influenza vaccine. Specimen: PBMCs from blood, collected around seven weeks after vaccination. DNA of the CDR3: TGTGCCAGCAGCTTATGGTCCGGGACAGGGGAGCCCCAGCATTTT. Residues: CASSLWSGTGEPQHF.